The rows below give T cell receptor beta chains drawn from one sample of a study of blood T cell repertoires in COVID-19. Measured with immunoSEQ multiplex PCR; TCRdb has only the in-frame clones, and not every one. This table holds around 180,000 clones, roughly 84% found once. Sequencing input: peripheral blood. Receptors originate from a woman of 80 years or more with active or convalescent COVID-19. Both conserved end residues are part of each CDR3. D genes are given only for firm matches. Clone sizes are given selectively: once, few, many, or a class where the clone is expanded.

v_call: TRBV25-1; cdr3_length: 13; clone_size: NA; j_call: TRBJ1-1; d_call: NA; cdr3_aa: CASRPQGNTEAFF; cdr3_nt: TGTGCCAGCAGACCCCAGGGTAACACTGAAGCTTTCTTT
v_call: TRBV20-1; cdr3_length: 15; clone_size: NA; j_call: TRBJ1-5; d_call: NA; cdr3_aa: CSASLDSDSNQPQHF; cdr3_nt: TGCAGTGCTAGTCTTGACTCCGATAGCAATCAGCCCCAGCATTTT
v_call: TRBV7-9; cdr3_length: 16; clone_size: NA; j_call: TRBJ1-2; d_call: NA; cdr3_aa: CASSLAEGGPGYGYTF; cdr3_nt: TGTGCCAGCAGCTTAGCTGAGGGGGGGCCTGGCTATGGCTACACCTTC
v_call: TRBV10-2; cdr3_length: 14; clone_size: NA; j_call: TRBJ2-1; d_call: TRBD2; cdr3_aa: CAITSAGVSAEQFF; cdr3_nt: TGCGCCATCACGTCAGCGGGAGTAAGTGCTGAGCAGTTCTTC
v_call: TRBV28; cdr3_length: 13; clone_size: NA; j_call: TRBJ1-2; d_call: NA; cdr3_aa: CASSWDGGYGYTF; cdr3_nt: TGTGCCAGCAGTTGGGACGGGGGCTATGGCTACACCTTC
v_call: TRBV19; cdr3_length: 14; clone_size: NA; j_call: TRBJ1-2; d_call: NA; cdr3_aa: CASKGQGGNYGYTF; cdr3_nt: TGTGCCAGTAAAGGGCAGGGTGGTAACTATGGCTACACCTTC
v_call: TRBV10-3; cdr3_length: 14; clone_size: NA; j_call: TRBJ1-1; d_call: TRBD1; cdr3_aa: CAIRRQGGHTEAFF; cdr3_nt: TGTGCCATCAGGAGACAGGGGGGGCACACTGAAGCTTTCTTT
v_call: TRBV3-1/TRBV3-2; cdr3_length: 15; clone_size: NA; j_call: TRBJ1-1; d_call: NA; cdr3_aa: CASSQDWGGYTEAFF; cdr3_nt: TGTGCCAGCAGCCAAGATTGGGGAGGGTACACTGAAGCTTTCTTT
v_call: TRBV11-2; cdr3_length: 14; clone_size: NA; j_call: TRBJ2-5; d_call: NA; cdr3_aa: CASSLDRARETQYF; cdr3_nt: TGTGCCAGCAGCTTAGATCGCGCCCGGGAGACCCAGTACTTC
v_call: TRBV4-2; cdr3_length: 17; clone_size: NA; j_call: TRBJ1-5; d_call: TRBD1; cdr3_aa: CASSQGTGAFSNQPQHF; cdr3_nt: TGTGCCAGCAGCCAAGGGACAGGGGCGTTTAGCAATCAGCCCCAGCATTTT
v_call: TRBV3-1/TRBV3-2; cdr3_length: 15; clone_size: NA; j_call: TRBJ1-1; d_call: NA; cdr3_aa: CASSLGGAGDTEAFF; cdr3_nt: TGTGCCAGCAGCCTTGGGGGGGCTGGAGACACTGAAGCTTTCTTT
v_call: TRBV9; cdr3_length: 15; clone_size: NA; j_call: TRBJ2-2; d_call: TRBD1; cdr3_aa: CASSVGQGANGELFF; cdr3_nt: TGTGCCAGCAGCGTAGGACAGGGGGCGAACGGGGAGCTGTTTTTT
v_call: TRBV2; cdr3_length: 16; clone_size: NA; j_call: TRBJ2-3; d_call: TRBD2; cdr3_aa: CASSVQRETRTDTQYF; cdr3_nt: TGTGCCAGCAGTGTTCAGCGGGAGACCCGCACAGATACGCAGTATTTT
v_call: TRBV10-1; cdr3_length: 15; clone_size: NA; j_call: TRBJ2-2; d_call: NA; cdr3_aa: CASSRAGAGTGELFF; cdr3_nt: TGCGCCAGCAGTCGGGCGGGGGCAGGCACCGGGGAGCTGTTTTTT
v_call: TRBV28; cdr3_length: 13; clone_size: once; j_call: TRBJ1-4; d_call: NA; cdr3_aa: CASRVPGSEKLFF; cdr3_nt: TGTGCCAGCAGGGTCCCAGGAAGTGAAAAACTGTTTTTT
v_call: TRBV6-5; cdr3_length: 15; clone_size: NA; j_call: TRBJ2-3; d_call: TRBD2; cdr3_aa: CASSGAGVSTDTQYF; cdr3_nt: TGTGCCAGCAGCGGTGCGGGAGTGAGCACAGATACGCAGTATTTT
v_call: TRBV24-1; cdr3_length: 15; clone_size: NA; j_call: TRBJ1-1; d_call: TRBD1; cdr3_aa: CATSSGQGTGTEAFF; cdr3_nt: TGTGCCACCAGCTCCGGACAGGGAACCGGCACTGAAGCTTTCTTT
v_call: TRBV29-1; cdr3_length: 16; clone_size: once; j_call: TRBJ2-2; d_call: NA; cdr3_aa: CSVEPLETGNTGELFF; cdr3_nt: TGCAGCGTTGAACCGCTGGAAACGGGGAACACCGGGGAGCTGTTTTTT
v_call: TRBV7-3; cdr3_length: 16; clone_size: NA; j_call: TRBJ2-2; d_call: TRBD2; cdr3_aa: CASSRGLAGGTGELFF; cdr3_nt: TGTGCCAGCAGCCGAGGACTAGCGGGAGGTACCGGGGAGCTGTTTTTT
v_call: TRBV6-6; cdr3_length: 16; clone_size: NA; j_call: TRBJ1-1; d_call: TRBD1; cdr3_aa: CASSPRTGGLNTEAFF; cdr3_nt: TGTGCCAGCAGTCCCCGGACAGGGGGCCTGAACACTGAAGCTTTCTTT
v_call: TRBV24-1; cdr3_length: 15; clone_size: NA; j_call: TRBJ2-3; d_call: TRBD2; cdr3_aa: CATSEGTSGRHTQYF; cdr3_nt: TGTGCCACCAGTGAGGGGACTAGCGGGAGGCATACGCAGTATTTT
v_call: TRBV10-3; cdr3_length: 11; clone_size: few; j_call: TRBJ2-3; d_call: NA; cdr3_aa: CAISAADTQYF; cdr3_nt: TGTGCCATCAGTGCGGCAGATACGCAGTATTTT
v_call: TRBV6-2/TRBV6-3; cdr3_length: 15; clone_size: NA; j_call: TRBJ1-1; d_call: NA; cdr3_aa: CASSKGGMGETEAFF; cdr3_nt: TGTGCCAGCAGCAAAGGGGGTATGGGAGAAACTGAAGCTTTCTTT
v_call: TRBV11-2; cdr3_length: 16; clone_size: NA; j_call: TRBJ2-2; d_call: TRBD1; cdr3_aa: CASSPSTGKSTGELFF; cdr3_nt: TGTGCCAGCAGCCCCTCGACAGGGAAATCCACCGGGGAGCTGTTTTTT
v_call: TRBV19; cdr3_length: 12; clone_size: NA; j_call: TRBJ1-1; d_call: NA; cdr3_aa: CASSSVAAEAFF; cdr3_nt: TGTGCCAGTAGTAGTGTGGCGGCTGAAGCTTTCTTT
v_call: TRBV4-1; cdr3_length: 15; clone_size: NA; j_call: TRBJ2-3; d_call: TRBD1; cdr3_aa: CASSHLTGGRDTQYF; cdr3_nt: TGCGCCAGCAGCCACCTGACAGGGGGCAGGGATACGCAGTATTTT
v_call: TRBV28; cdr3_length: 11; clone_size: few; j_call: TRBJ1-1; d_call: NA; cdr3_aa: CASSSVTEAFF; cdr3_nt: TGTGCCAGCAGTTCCGTCACTGAAGCTTTCTTT
v_call: TRBV28; cdr3_length: 14; clone_size: NA; j_call: TRBJ1-5; d_call: NA; cdr3_aa: CASHNRLWNQPQHF; cdr3_nt: TGTGCCAGTCATAACAGGTTATGGAATCAGCCCCAGCATTTT
v_call: TRBV10-1; cdr3_length: 16; clone_size: NA; j_call: TRBJ2-3; d_call: NA; cdr3_aa: CASTNRERTSTDTQYF; cdr3_nt: TGCGCCAGCACTAACCGGGAGCGGACTAGCACAGATACGCAGTATTTT
v_call: TRBV11-1; cdr3_length: 11; clone_size: NA; j_call: TRBJ2-5; d_call: NA; cdr3_aa: CASSLDKTQYF; cdr3_nt: TGTGCCAGCAGCTTAGACAAGACCCAGTACTTC
v_call: TRBV27; cdr3_length: 13; clone_size: NA; j_call: TRBJ2-2; d_call: NA; cdr3_aa: CASSRRDTGELFF; cdr3_nt: TGTGCCAGCAGTAGGAGAGACACCGGGGAGCTGTTTTTT
v_call: TRBV6-4; cdr3_length: 13; clone_size: once; j_call: TRBJ2-1; d_call: NA; cdr3_aa: CASSDSRGSEQFF; cdr3_nt: TGTGCCAGCAGTGACTCTCGGGGGAGTGAGCAGTTCTTC
v_call: TRBV19; cdr3_length: 16; clone_size: NA; j_call: TRBJ1-2; d_call: TRBD1; cdr3_aa: CASSKWDRGLLVGYTF; cdr3_nt: TGTGCCAGTAGTAAATGGGACAGGGGGCTTCTCGTTGGCTACACCTTC
v_call: TRBV5-4; cdr3_length: 17; clone_size: NA; j_call: TRBJ2-3; d_call: NA; cdr3_aa: CASSLSAGQEGTDTQYF; cdr3_nt: TGTGCCAGCAGCTTGAGCGCGGGCCAAGAAGGCACAGATACGCAGTATTTT
v_call: TRBV5-1; cdr3_length: 13; clone_size: few; j_call: TRBJ1-1; d_call: NA; cdr3_aa: CASSLVMNTEAFF; cdr3_nt: TGCGCCAGCAGCTTGGTCATGAACACTGAAGCTTTCTTT
v_call: TRBV12-5; cdr3_length: 14; clone_size: once; j_call: TRBJ2-7; d_call: NA; cdr3_aa: CASGLVETASEQYF; cdr3_nt: TGTGCTAGTGGTTTGGTAGAAACGGCTAGCGAGCAGTACTTC
v_call: TRBV6-9; cdr3_length: 14; clone_size: NA; j_call: TRBJ2-1; d_call: TRBD2; cdr3_aa: CASKHDLAVNEQFF; cdr3_nt: TGTGCCAGCAAGCACGACCTAGCGGTGAATGAGCAGTTCTTC
v_call: TRBV6-1; cdr3_length: 13; clone_size: NA; j_call: TRBJ1-5; d_call: NA; cdr3_aa: CASSDNSNQPQHF; cdr3_nt: TGTGCCAGCAGTGACAATAGCAATCAGCCCCAGCATTTT
v_call: TRBV28; cdr3_length: 15; clone_size: NA; j_call: TRBJ2-1; d_call: TRBD2; cdr3_aa: CASRPTSGEGNEQFF; cdr3_nt: TGTGCCAGCAGGCCGACTAGCGGGGAGGGGAATGAGCAGTTCTTC
v_call: TRBV5-1; cdr3_length: 15; clone_size: NA; j_call: TRBJ1-1; d_call: NA; cdr3_aa: CASSLAGGAYTEAFF; cdr3_nt: TGCGCCAGCAGCTTGGCCGGGGGGGCTTACACTGAAGCTTTCTTT
v_call: TRBV18; cdr3_length: 15; clone_size: NA; j_call: TRBJ1-1; d_call: TRBD1; cdr3_aa: CASSPGTGHLTEAFF; cdr3_nt: TGTGCCAGCTCACCGGGGACAGGTCATTTAACTGAAGCTTTCTTT
v_call: TRBV5-1; cdr3_length: 15; clone_size: NA; j_call: TRBJ1-3; d_call: TRBD1; cdr3_aa: CASSLLQGRGNTIYF; cdr3_nt: TGCGCCAGCAGCTTGCTACAGGGGAGAGGAAACACCATATATTTT
v_call: TRBV2; cdr3_length: 13; clone_size: few; j_call: TRBJ1-6; d_call: NA; cdr3_aa: CASSGGMGSPLHF; cdr3_nt: TGTGCCAGCAGTGGGGGCATGGGTTCACCCCTCCACTTT
v_call: TRBV5-6; cdr3_length: 17; clone_size: NA; j_call: TRBJ1-5; d_call: NA; cdr3_aa: CASSAGWGGTSNQPQHF; cdr3_nt: TGTGCCAGCAGCGCCGGCTGGGGGGGGACTAGCAATCAGCCCCAGCATTTT
v_call: TRBV7-9; cdr3_length: 15; clone_size: NA; j_call: TRBJ1-1; d_call: TRBD1; cdr3_aa: CASSLLGQGRTEAFF; cdr3_nt: TGTGCCAGCAGCTTACTGGGACAGGGTAGGACTGAAGCTTTCTTT
v_call: TRBV5-5; cdr3_length: 15; clone_size: NA; j_call: TRBJ2-7; d_call: TRBD2; cdr3_aa: CASSSGTSVSYEQYF; cdr3_nt: TGTGCCAGCAGCTCCGGGACTAGCGTTTCCTACGAGCAGTACTTC
v_call: TRBV18; cdr3_length: 13; clone_size: once; j_call: TRBJ1-4; d_call: NA; cdr3_aa: CASSPPDSEKLFF; cdr3_nt: TGTGCCAGCTCACCACCGGACAGTGAAAAACTGTTTTTT
v_call: TRBV21-1; cdr3_length: 21; clone_size: NA; j_call: TRBJ2-2; d_call: NA; cdr3_aa: CASSTRRSGTVTFANTGELFF; cdr3_nt: TGTGCCAGCAGCACCCGCAGGTCGGGGACAGTTACGTTCGCGAACACCGGGGAGCTGTTTTTT
v_call: TRBV6-4; cdr3_length: 15; clone_size: NA; j_call: TRBJ2-3; d_call: NA; cdr3_aa: CASYEGDGYTDTQYF; cdr3_nt: TGTGCCAGCTACGAGGGGGACGGCTACACAGATACGCAGTATTTT
v_call: TRBV7-9; cdr3_length: 14; clone_size: NA; j_call: TRBJ1-1; d_call: NA; cdr3_aa: CASSTTGFGTEAFF; cdr3_nt: TGTGCCAGCAGCACGACAGGATTTGGGACTGAAGCTTTCTTT
v_call: TRBV27; cdr3_length: 15; clone_size: few; j_call: TRBJ1-3; d_call: NA; cdr3_aa: CASRPREGVGNTIYF; cdr3_nt: TGTGCCAGCAGGCCCAGGGAAGGGGTTGGAAACACCATATATTTT
v_call: TRBV4-2; cdr3_length: 18; clone_size: NA; j_call: TRBJ2-2; d_call: TRBD2; cdr3_aa: CASSQDWTSDTNTGELFF; cdr3_nt: TGTGCCAGCAGCCAAGACTGGACTAGCGATACGAACACCGGGGAGCTGTTTTTT
v_call: TRBV23-1; cdr3_length: 18; clone_size: NA; j_call: TRBJ2-1; d_call: TRBD1; cdr3_aa: CASSQNIFRGQGVDEQFF; cdr3_nt: TGCGCCAGCAGTCAAAATATCTTTAGGGGACAGGGTGTTGATGAGCAGTTCTTC
v_call: TRBV27; cdr3_length: 17; clone_size: once; j_call: TRBJ2-1; d_call: NA; cdr3_aa: CASSPGRGKGYNNEQFF; cdr3_nt: TGTGCCAGCAGTCCAGGGCGGGGAAAGGGATATAACAATGAGCAGTTCTTC
v_call: TRBV28; cdr3_length: 14; clone_size: NA; j_call: TRBJ2-7; d_call: NA; cdr3_aa: CASREGQQVYEQYF; cdr3_nt: TGTGCCAGCAGGGAGGGACAGCAAGTTTACGAGCAGTACTTC
v_call: TRBV12-3/TRBV12-4; cdr3_length: 12; clone_size: once; j_call: TRBJ1-1; d_call: NA; cdr3_aa: CASSFGGTEAFF; cdr3_nt: TGTGCCAGCAGTTTCGGGGGGACTGAAGCTTTCTTT
v_call: TRBV2; cdr3_length: 14; clone_size: NA; j_call: TRBJ2-7; d_call: NA; cdr3_aa: CASSVGRGTGEQYF; cdr3_nt: TGTGCCAGCAGTGTAGGGCGCGGGACGGGGGAGCAGTACTTC
v_call: TRBV6-2/TRBV6-3; cdr3_length: 17; clone_size: NA; j_call: TRBJ2-5; d_call: TRBD2; cdr3_aa: CASSQGLLAGGQETQYF; cdr3_nt: TGTGCCAGCAGTCAAGGCCTACTAGCGGGAGGGCAAGAGACCCAGTACTTC
v_call: TRBV5-1; cdr3_length: 16; clone_size: NA; j_call: TRBJ2-7; d_call: TRBD1; cdr3_aa: CASSPRTGANSYEQYF; cdr3_nt: TGCGCCAGCAGCCCACGGACAGGGGCCAACTCCTACGAGCAGTACTTC
v_call: TRBV24-1; cdr3_length: 16; clone_size: NA; j_call: TRBJ2-2; d_call: TRBD1; cdr3_aa: CATSEHTGGASGELFF; cdr3_nt: TGTGCCACCAGTGAGCATACAGGGGGCGCCTCCGGGGAGCTGTTTTTT